The 30 T cell receptor beta chains given below trace back to one sample, sequenced in a study of T cells after yellow fever vaccination. TCRdb re-called the 5' RACE reads with MiXCR, one entry per CDR3 protein. The repertoire has some 350,000 distinct CDR3 sequences, roughly 10% of them found once; the top ten carry roughly a sixth. The sample here was PBMCs, taken on the day of the first yellow fever vaccination. The receptors come from a young man who received the YFV17D yellow fever vaccine.

This clonotype appeared a few times. The chain joins TRBV5-1 to TRBJ2-1, with 11 nucleotides matching TRBD2. V dropped 3 bases and J dropped 2; count of bases not matched to a gene: 7. The germline gives CDR1 SGHRS, CDR2 YFSETQ. There are 17 residues in the CDR3. CDR3 bases: TGCGCCAGCAGCTCGAGTACTAGCGGGGGCGCCTACAATGAGCAGTTCTTC. The encoded protein is CASSSSTSGGAYNEQFF.

The sample holds a few counts of this clonotype. This chain links TRBV7-9 with TRBJ1-1; D is undetermined. CDR3 length equals 14 residues. The V end was cut by 2 bases, the J end by 3 bases, with 10 bases between. Germline loops: CDR1 SEHNR, CDR2 FQNEAQ (reference sequence). CDR3 loop: CASSLRERHTEAFF. The CDR3 DNA reads TGTGCCAGCAGCTTAAGGGAGCGGCACACTGAAGCTTTCTTT.

The chain uses TRBV5-1 and TRBJ1-1; 8 bases map to TRBD1. Germline CDR1 SGHRS, CDR2 YFSETQ. V was clipped by 1 base and J by 3 bases; unmatched bases: 2. The CDR3 is 14 residues long. CDR3 sequence reads: CASSLTGGDTEAFF. CDR3 nucleotides: TGCGCCAGCAGCTTGACAGGGGGGGACACTGAAGCTTTCTTT.

This clonotype was counted many times. The chain employs TRBV7-8 and TRBJ1-6; 9 bases map to TRBD1. With V trimmed by 6 bases and J by 1 base, 4 bases remained unmatched. This CDR3 is built from 16 residues. The V gene's germline CDR1 is SGHVS and CDR2 FQNEAQ. The CDR3 is CASRGDRESYNSPLHF. The CDR3 coding sequence is TGTGCCAGCAGGGGGGACAGGGAGTCCTATAATTCACCCCTCCACTTT. Variable domain in full (rest from reference TRBV7-8 and TRBJ1-6): GAGVSQSPRYKVAKRGQDVALRCDPISGHVSLFWYQQALGQGPEFLTYFQNEAQLDKSGLPSDRFFAERPEGSVSTLKIQRTQQEDSAVYLCASRGDRESYNSPLHFGNGTRLTVT.

The chain couples TRBV7-9 to TRBJ1-1; 7 positions agree with TRBD1. Germline-derived CDR1 and CDR2 are SEHNR and FQNEAQ (reference sequence). CDR3 size: 16 residues. V lost 5 bases and J lost 1; bases outside the gene matches: 10. CDR3 sequence (DNA): TGTGCCAGCAGCCCTTCAGGGGGGGCGGGGAACACTGAAGCTTTCTTT. As protein: CASSPSGGAGNTEAFF.

The chain has TRBV2 and TRBJ2-1; 10 bases align to TRBD2. V lost 7 bases and J lost 3; bases outside the gene matches: 6. The CDR3 totals 15 residues. Germline-derived CDR1 and CDR2 are SNHLY and FYNNEI. Here the CDR3 reads CASTLAGEIYNEQFF. DNA for the CDR3: TGTGCCAGCACCCTAGCGGGGGAGATCTACAATGAGCAGTTCTTC.

Only a few counts were recorded for this clonotype. The genes are TRBV5-1 and TRBJ2-3, with TRBD2 matching over 11 bases. Germline V gives CDR1 SGHRS, CDR2 YFSETQ. The CDR3 length is 17 residues. The V and J ends lost 4 bases and 5 bases, in that order; junction bases with no gene match: 12. The CDR3 spells CASSPPIAGGLGDTQYF. The CDR3 region has the DNA TGCGCCAGCAGCCCACCAATAGCGGGGGGGCTGGGAGATACGCAGTATTTT.

The V call is TRBV20-1, the J call TRBJ2-1, with D perhaps matching TRBD1 (6 bases). Germline CDR1 and CDR2: DFQATT and SNEGSKA (reference sequence). The CDR3 is 14 amino acids. The ends were cut back, 5 bases at V and 4 bases at J, with 15 bases in the middle. The CDR3 spells CSAPNRDTYNEQFF. CDR3 DNA: TGCAGTGCTCCCAACCGGGACACTTACAATGAGCAGTTCTTC.

The chain links TRBV12-3 or TRBV12-4 to TRBJ2-1; 11 bases are shared with TRBD2. This CDR3 is 16 amino acids long. With V trimmed by 8 bases and J by 0 bases, 6 bases remained unmatched. The CDR3 loop reads CASRASGGSSYNEQFF. The CDR3 DNA reads TGTGCCAGCCGGGCTAGCGGGGGGAGCTCCTACAATGAGCAGTTCTTC.

This clonotype was found many times. J is TRBJ2-3 and V is TRBV9; tentatively, D is TRBD1 or TRBD2 (5 bases each). V lost 4 bases to trimming and J lost 2 bases, with 14 bases between them. This CDR3 is built from 15 residues. CDR1 and CDR2 (germline): SGDLS, YYNGEE. CDR3 sequence reads: CASSPTGAITDTQYF. The CDR3 nucleotides are TGTGCCAGCAGCCCCACCGGGGCGATCACAGATACGCAGTATTTT.

The chain couples TRBV11-1 to TRBJ2-1; 10 bases line up with TRBD1. J gave up 1 base and V 4 bases, and 4 bases lay outside the gene matches. The CDR3 extends over 16 amino acids. The V gene's germline CDR1 is SGHAT and CDR2 FQDESV (reference sequence). The CDR3 DNA reads as TGTGCCAGCAGCTGGGGGGGACAGGGGTCCTACAATGAGCAGTTCTTC. It specifies CASSWGGQGSYNEQFF.

CDR3 sequence reads: CASTLGQGTNEQYF. CDR3 nucleotides: TGTGCCAGCACCCTGGGGCAGGGAACCAACGAGCAGTACTTC. The chain couples TRBV12-3 or TRBV12-4 to TRBJ2-7; TRBD1 is a possible D gene (5 bases). V was clipped by 7 bases and J by 5 bases, with 18 bases between them. CDR3 length: 14 amino acids.

The chain uses TRBV16 and TRBJ1-2, with D hard to call. The germline CDR1 and CDR2 sequences are KGHSY and FQNENV. The CDR3 covers 15 residues. With 0 bases removed from V and 1 base from J, the gap between germline ends came to 9 bases. The CDR3 nucleotides are TGTGCCAGCAGCCAATCGTCGGGGAATAACTATGGCTACACCTTC. Its protein is CASSQSSGNNYGYTF.

The rearrangement links TRBV19 to TRBJ1-5; TRBD1 agrees at 7 bases. The CDR3 contains 14 residues. CDR1 and CDR2 (germline): LNHDA, SQIVND (reference sequence). Germline trimming cut 7 bases from V and 2 bases from J; bases unmatched to any gene: 5. CDR3 sequence (DNA): TGTGCCAGTACCCTTACAGGGGGCAATCAGCCCCAGCATTTT. It specifies CASTLTGGNQPQHF.

This clonotype occurred a few times. This chain uses TRBV12-3 or TRBV12-4 with TRBJ1-3; D is possibly TRBD1 (6 bases). V lost 3 bases and J 4 bases, leaving 13 bases between the germline ends. The CDR3 totals 15 residues. CDR3 DNA: TGTGCCAGCAGTTTCACAGGGTTTTCAGGAAACACCATATATTTT. Its protein is CASSFTGFSGNTIYF.

The V gene is TRBV11-2, the J gene TRBJ2-3, with 11 bases lining up with TRBD2. CDR3 length equals 16 residues. Unmatched junction bases numbered 7, after V lost 5 bases and J lost 3 bases. CDR1 is SGHAT, CDR2 FQNNGV, per germline. CDR3 sequence (DNA): TGTGCCAGCAGCACCCCCCTAGCGGGGGGAACAGATACGCAGTATTTT. Encoded protein: CASSTPLAGGTDTQYF.

There are a few counts of this clonotype. V usage is TRBV7-2 and J usage is TRBJ2-5; D gene unclear. In germline, CDR1 is SGHTA, CDR2 FQGNSA. The CDR3 runs 14 residues. Trimming shortened V by 3 bases and J by 3 bases, and 11 bases separated the two germline ends. The CDR3 nucleotides read TGTGCCAGCAGCTTCGGGCCGCTAAAAGAGACCCAGTACTTC. Translated, it gives CASSFGPLKETQYF. Together with reference TRBV7-2 and TRBJ2-5, the CDR3 gives the full variable domain: GAGVSQSPSNKVTEKGKDVELRCDPISGHTALYWYRQSLGQGLEFLIYFQGNSAPDKSGLPSDRFSAERTGGSVSTLTIQRTQQEDSAVYLCASSFGPLKETQYFGPGTRLLVL.

The chain combines TRBV10-3 with TRBJ2-6; no clear D. The germline V gene encodes CDR1 ENHRY and CDR2 SYGVKD. The CDR3 covers 14 residues. Deletions cut 0 bases from V and 13 bases from J, with 13 bases between. The CDR3 bases are TGTGCCATCAGTGAGTCGACGCCCCATGGTGTCCTGACTTTC. Residues: CAISESTPHGVLTF.

In this sample, this clonotype turned up a few times. V and J are TRBV4-1 and TRBJ2-5; 9 nucleotides match TRBD2. This CDR3 has 16 amino acids. V lost 2 bases to trimming and J lost 5 bases; unmatched junction nucleotides: 9. The germline V gene has CDR1 MGHRA and CDR2 YSYEKL. CDR3 residues: CASSQYLAGEGETQYF. CDR3 coding DNA: TGCGCCAGCAGCCAATACTTAGCGGGGGAAGGGGAGACCCAGTACTTC.

V and J are TRBV6-1 and TRBJ1-5, with 7 bases lining up with TRBD1. Germline V gives CDR1 MNHNS, CDR2 SASEGT. This CDR3 has 13 residues. V dropped 5 bases and J dropped 6; count of bases not matched to a gene: 4. DNA of the CDR3: TGTGCCAGCAGTACAGGGGTGCGTCAGCCCCAGCATTTT. Protein: CASSTGVRQPQHF.

The table lists this clonotype with a few counts. This chain links TRBV7-9 with TRBJ2-5; 9 nucleotides agree with TRBD2. Per germline, CDR1 SEHNR and CDR2 FQNEAQ (reference sequence). V shed 4 bases and J 6 bases; nucleotides not matched to a gene: 12. The CDR3 extends over 16 amino acids. CDR3 residues: CASSSGSSGGFKTQYF. CDR3 nucleotide sequence: TGTGCCAGCAGCTCGGGCAGTAGCGGGGGCTTCAAGACCCAGTACTTC. Full variable domain (outside the CDR3, taken from reference TRBV7-9 and TRBJ2-5): DTGVSQNPRHKITKRGQNVTFRCDPISEHNRLYWYRQTLGQGPEFLTYFQNEAQLEKSRLLSDRFSAERPKGSFSTLEIQRTEQGDSAMYLCASSSGSSGGFKTQYFGPGTRLLVL.

The V gene is TRBV19, the J gene TRBJ2-1; D possibly matches TRBD1 or TRBD2 (7 bases each). Germline V gene lookup returns CDR1 LNHDA and CDR2 SQIVND (reference sequence). Trimming stripped 3 bases from V and 8 bases from J, with 17 bases between. The CDR3 is made up of 15 amino acids. DNA of the CDR3: TGTGCCAGTAGTATGAGACAGGGCCGGGGGGATGAGCAGTTCTTC. It translates to CASSMRQGRGDEQFF.

The chain combines TRBV6-5 with TRBJ2-7, with a weak D call TRBD1 (7 bases). Trimming cost V 6 bases and J 7 bases, with 16 bases left between them. From germline, CDR1 is MNHEY and CDR2 SVGAGI. CDR3 size: 13 residues. This CDR3 reads CASRLGQEGEQYV. The CDR3, as DNA: TGTGCCAGCAGACTCGGACAGGAGGGGGAGCAGTACGTC.

This clonotype has ten or more counts. The J gene is TRBJ1-1, the V gene TRBV7-2, with D tentatively TRBD1 (6 bases). CDR1 and CDR2 from the germline V gene are SGHTA and FQGNSA. V was clipped by 7 bases and J by 8 bases, with 20 bases between them. This CDR3 contains 14 residues. DNA of the CDR3: TGTGCCAGCACCCCAACCCCGGACAGCCGAGAAGCTTTCTTT. Translated, it gives CASTPTPDSREAFF.

This chain uses TRBV28 with TRBJ1-2, with D perhaps matching TRBD1 (5 bases). The V end was cut by 0 bases, the J end by 3 bases, with 5 bases between. Germline V gives CDR1 MDHEN, CDR2 SYDVKM. This CDR3 is built from 13 residues. The CDR3 bases are TGTGCCAGCAGTTTATGGGGGGACTATGGCTACACCTTC. It translates to CASSLWGDYGYTF.

This chain uses TRBV3-1 with TRBJ1-1; D is possibly TRBD1 (6 bases). Germline V gene data show CDR1 as LGHDT and CDR2 as YNNKEL (reference sequence). V was trimmed by 4 bases and J by 4 bases, leaving 13 bases between them. The CDR3 extends over 14 amino acids. CDR3 sequence reads: CASSRQEWATEAFF. DNA for the CDR3: TGTGCCAGCAGCCGACAGGAGTGGGCCACTGAAGCTTTCTTT.

The chain links TRBV19 to TRBJ2-7, with D unresolved. Trimming stripped 3 bases from V and 0 bases from J, with 12 bases between. Germline V CDR1 and CDR2: LNHDA, SQIVND (reference sequence). CDR3 length: 15 residues. CDR3 sequence reads: CASSMGSCFSYEQYV. CDR3 coding DNA: TGTGCCAGTAGTATGGGCAGCTGCTTCTCCTACGAGCAGTACGTC.

This clonotype was seen more than once but under ten times. The V and J genes are TRBV7-8 and TRBJ2-7, with D possibly matching TRBD2 (6 bases). The CDR3 totals 15 residues. Germline V CDR1 and CDR2: SGHVS, FQNEAQ. The V gene lost 5 bases and the J gene lost 2 bases, with 16 bases spanning the gap. The CDR3 reads CASSPAWGVPYEQYF. The CDR3 DNA sequence: TGTGCCAGCAGCCCCGCATGGGGGGTCCCCTACGAGCAGTACTTC.

This clonotype was seen only a few times. V gene TRBV6-1 combines with J gene TRBJ2-3; no definite D call. Trimming removed 4 bases from V and 1 base from J, with 12 bases in between. Germline assignment: CDR1 MNHNS and CDR2 SASEGT. The CDR3 sequence is 15 residues long. The CDR3 DNA reads TGTGCCAGCAGTGGTCGGTCGGCCCGCACAGATACGCAGTATTTT. Amino acids: CASSGRSARTDTQYF.

V is TRBV24-1 and J is TRBJ1-5; 7 bases agree with TRBD1. The CDR3 loop spans 15 amino acids. V shed 5 bases, J shed 2 bases, and the junction held 5 bases outside the gene matches. Germline V CDR1 and CDR2: KGHDR, SFDVKD. The CDR3 DNA follows: TGTGCCACCAGTGCTTCAGACAGGGGCAATCAGCCCCAGCATTTT. Translation: CATSASDRGNQPQHF.